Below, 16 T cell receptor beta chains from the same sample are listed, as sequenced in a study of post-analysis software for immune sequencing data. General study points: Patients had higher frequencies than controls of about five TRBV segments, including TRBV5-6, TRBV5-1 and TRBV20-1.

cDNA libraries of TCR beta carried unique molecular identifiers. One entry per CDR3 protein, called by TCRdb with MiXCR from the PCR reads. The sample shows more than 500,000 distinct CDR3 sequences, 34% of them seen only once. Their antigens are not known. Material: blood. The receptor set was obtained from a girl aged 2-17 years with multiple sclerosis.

The CDR3 here is CASSKGSNTEAFF. Here the CDR3 DNA reads TGTGCCAGCAGTAAGGGTTCGAACACTGAAGCTTTCTTT. The chain recombines TRBV6-5 with TRBJ1-1; D unclear. This CDR3 spans 13 amino acids. Deletions cut 5 bases from V and 1 base from J, with 8 bases between. Germline lookup yields CDR1 MNHEY and CDR2 SVGAGI.

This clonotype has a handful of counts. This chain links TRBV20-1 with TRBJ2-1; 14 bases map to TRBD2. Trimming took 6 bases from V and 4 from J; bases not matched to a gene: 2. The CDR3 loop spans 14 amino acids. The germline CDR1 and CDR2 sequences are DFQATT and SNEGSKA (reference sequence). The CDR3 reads CSARTSGGYNEQFF. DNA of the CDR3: TGCAGTGCCCGGACTAGCGGGGGGTACAATGAGCAGTTCTTC.

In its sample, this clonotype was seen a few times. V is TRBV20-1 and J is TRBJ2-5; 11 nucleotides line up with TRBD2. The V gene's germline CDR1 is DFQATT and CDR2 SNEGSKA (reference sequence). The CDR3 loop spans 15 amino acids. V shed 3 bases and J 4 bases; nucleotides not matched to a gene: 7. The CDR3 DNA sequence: TGCAGTGCTAGTCGTAGCGGGGGGGCGGGAGAGACCCAGTACTTC. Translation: CSASRSGGAGETQYF.

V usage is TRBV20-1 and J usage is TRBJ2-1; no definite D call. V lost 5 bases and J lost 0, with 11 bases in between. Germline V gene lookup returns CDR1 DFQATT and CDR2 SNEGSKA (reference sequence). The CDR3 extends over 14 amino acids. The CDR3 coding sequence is TGCAGTGCTCACCCCCGGAGCTCCTACAATGAGCAGTTCTTC. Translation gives CSAHPRSSYNEQFF.

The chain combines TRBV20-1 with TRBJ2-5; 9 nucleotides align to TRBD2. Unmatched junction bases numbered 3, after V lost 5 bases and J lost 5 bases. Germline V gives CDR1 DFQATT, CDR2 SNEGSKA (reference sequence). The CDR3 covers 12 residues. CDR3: CSAGGLAETQYF. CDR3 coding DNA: TGCAGTGCTGGGGGACTAGCTGAGACCCAGTACTTC.

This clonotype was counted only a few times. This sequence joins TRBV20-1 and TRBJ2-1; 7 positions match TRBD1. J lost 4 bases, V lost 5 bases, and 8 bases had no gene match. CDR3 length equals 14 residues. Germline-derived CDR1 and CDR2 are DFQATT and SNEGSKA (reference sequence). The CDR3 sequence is CSARDRVPYNEQFF. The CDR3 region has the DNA TGCAGTGCTCGCGACAGGGTTCCTTACAATGAGCAGTTCTTC.

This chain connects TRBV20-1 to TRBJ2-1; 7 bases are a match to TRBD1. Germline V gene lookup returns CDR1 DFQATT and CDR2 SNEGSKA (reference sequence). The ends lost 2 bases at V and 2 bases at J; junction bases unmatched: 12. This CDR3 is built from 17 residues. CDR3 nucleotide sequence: TGCAGTGCTAGACTACCTATGGGACAGTCTACCTACAATGAGCAGTTCTTC. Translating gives CSARLPMGQSTYNEQFF.

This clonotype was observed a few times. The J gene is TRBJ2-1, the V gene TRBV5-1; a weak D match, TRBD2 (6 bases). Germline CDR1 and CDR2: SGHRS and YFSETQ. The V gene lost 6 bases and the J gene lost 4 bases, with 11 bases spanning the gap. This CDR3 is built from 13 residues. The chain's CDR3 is CASNPGLYNEQFF. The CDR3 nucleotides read TGCGCCAGCAACCCGGGACTTTACAATGAGCAGTTCTTC.

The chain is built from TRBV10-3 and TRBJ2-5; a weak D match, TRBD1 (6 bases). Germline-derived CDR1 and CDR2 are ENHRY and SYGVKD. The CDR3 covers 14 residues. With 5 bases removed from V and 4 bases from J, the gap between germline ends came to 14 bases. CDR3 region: CAISPRGIGETQYF. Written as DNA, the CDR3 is TGTGCCATCAGTCCAAGGGGGATAGGAGAGACCCAGTACTTC.

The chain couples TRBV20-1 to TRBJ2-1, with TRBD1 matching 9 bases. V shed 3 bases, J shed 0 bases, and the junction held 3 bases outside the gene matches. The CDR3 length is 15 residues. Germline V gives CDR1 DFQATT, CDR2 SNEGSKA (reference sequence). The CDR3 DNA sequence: TGCAGTGCTAGTGGACAGGGGAGCTCCTACAATGAGCAGTTCTTC. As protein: CSASGQGSSYNEQFF.

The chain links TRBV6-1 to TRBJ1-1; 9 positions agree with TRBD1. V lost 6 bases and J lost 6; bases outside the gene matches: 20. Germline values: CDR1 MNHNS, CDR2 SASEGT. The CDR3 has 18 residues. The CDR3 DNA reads TGTGCCAGCAGCGGACTCGGGGGACAGGGCGCACCGGCCGCTGAAGCTTTCTTT. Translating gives CASSGLGGQGAPAAEAFF.

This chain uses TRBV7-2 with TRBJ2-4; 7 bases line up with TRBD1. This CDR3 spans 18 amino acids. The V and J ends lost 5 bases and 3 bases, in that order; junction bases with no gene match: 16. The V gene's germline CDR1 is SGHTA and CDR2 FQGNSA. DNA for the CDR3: TGTGCCAGCAGCCGTTCTACCGGGACAGTCGTTATCAAAAACATTCAGTACTTC. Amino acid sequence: CASSRSTGTVVIKNIQYF.

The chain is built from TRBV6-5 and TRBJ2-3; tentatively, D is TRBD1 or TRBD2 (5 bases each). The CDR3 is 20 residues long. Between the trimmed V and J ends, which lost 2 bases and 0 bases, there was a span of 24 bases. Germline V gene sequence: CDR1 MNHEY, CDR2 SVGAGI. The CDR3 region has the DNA TGTGCCAGCAGTTACACTACTAGGGGCGCCACCAAACGAAGCACAGATACGCAGTATTTT. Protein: CASSYTTRGATKRSTDTQYF.

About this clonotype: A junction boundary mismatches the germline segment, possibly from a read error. Here the CDR3 reads CVSQAGSNYGYTF. In DNA form, the CDR3 reads TGTGTCAGCCAGGCAGGCTCTAACTATGGCTACACCTTC. The chain links TRBV28 to TRBJ1-2; unclear D gene. Germline values: CDR1 MDHEN, CDR2 SYDVKM. This CDR3 has 13 amino acids.

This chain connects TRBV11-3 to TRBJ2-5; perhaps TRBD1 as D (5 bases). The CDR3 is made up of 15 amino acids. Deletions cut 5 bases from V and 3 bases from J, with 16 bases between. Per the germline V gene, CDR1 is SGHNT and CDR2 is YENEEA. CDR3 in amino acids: CASSLTGRVEETQYF. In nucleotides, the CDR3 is TGTGCCAGCAGCCTGACGGGCAGGGTGGAAGAGACCCAGTACTTC.

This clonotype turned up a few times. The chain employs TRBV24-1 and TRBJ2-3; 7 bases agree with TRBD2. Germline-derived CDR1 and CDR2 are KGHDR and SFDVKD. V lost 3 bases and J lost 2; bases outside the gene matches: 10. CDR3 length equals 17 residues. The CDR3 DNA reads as TGTGCCACCAGTGATCCCCGGGACGGGGGGATCACAGATACGCAGTATTTT. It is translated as CATSDPRDGGITDTQYF.